The T cell receptor beta chain described here comes from a study of liver allograft versus peripheral blood T cells. Study-wide background: Comparisons were made between T cell receptor repertoires found in transplanted livers and those circulating in recipients' peripheral blood.

Regarding this clonotype: The antigen remains unidentified.

TCRdb independently ran MiXCR on the reads; one entry per CDR3 protein. The table includes about 8,300 distinct CDR3 sequences, 19% detected once. Study-level results: Intragraft T cell receptor repertoires of liver allografts were reportedly distinct from those in peripheral blood.

The CDR3 has 16 residues. Trimming cost V 1 base and J 9 bases; bases outside gene matches: 7. Germline-derived CDR1 and CDR2 are SGHAT and FQNNGV. The chain links TRBV11-2 to TRBJ1-6; 9 nucleotides agree with TRBD1. This receptor was taken from a human patient who had a liver transplant. Some T cells may be supplied by the graft donor. The CDR3 DNA reads TGTGCCAGCAGCTTAGGGGAGGGACAGGGTTTTTCACCCCTCCACTTT. It encodes CASSLGEGQGFSPLHF.